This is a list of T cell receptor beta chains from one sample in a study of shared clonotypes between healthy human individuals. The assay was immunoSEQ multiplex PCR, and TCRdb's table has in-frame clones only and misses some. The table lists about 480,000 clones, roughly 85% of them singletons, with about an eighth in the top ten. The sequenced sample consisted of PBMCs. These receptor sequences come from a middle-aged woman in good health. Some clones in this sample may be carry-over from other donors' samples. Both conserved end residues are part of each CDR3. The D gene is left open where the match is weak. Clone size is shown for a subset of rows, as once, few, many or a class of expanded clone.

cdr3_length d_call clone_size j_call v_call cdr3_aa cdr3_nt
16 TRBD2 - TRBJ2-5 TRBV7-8 CASSHLAGGQRETQYF TGTGCCAGCAGCCACCTAGCGGGAGGGCAGCGAGAGACCCAGTACTTC
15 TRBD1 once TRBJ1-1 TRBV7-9 CASSPRAGTGIEAFF TGTGCCAGCAGCCCGCGAGCAGGGACAGGTATTGAAGCTTTCTTT
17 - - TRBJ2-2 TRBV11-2 CASSLSLGFSNTGELFF TGTGCCAGCAGCTTATCTCTGGGCTTCTCGAACACCGGGGAGCTGTTTTTT
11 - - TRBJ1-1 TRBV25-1 CASFGNTEAFF TGTGCCAGCTTCGGGAACACTGAAGCTTTCTTT
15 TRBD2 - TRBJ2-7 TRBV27 CASSSLGLAREEQYF TGTGCCAGCAGTTCTCTGGGACTAGCGCGAGAGGAGCAGTACTTC
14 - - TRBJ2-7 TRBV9 CASSLLVRGGEQYF TGTGCCAGCAGCCTCCTGGTCCGAGGTGGGGAGCAGTACTTC
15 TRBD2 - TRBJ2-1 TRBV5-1 CASSFTSGSRNEQFF TGCGCCAGCAGCTTCACTAGCGGGAGTAGGAATGAGCAGTTCTTC
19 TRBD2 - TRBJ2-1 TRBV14 CASSPRTSGRGRSYNEQFF TGTGCCAGCAGCCCACGGACTAGCGGGAGGGGGCGCTCCTACAATGAGCAGTTCTTC
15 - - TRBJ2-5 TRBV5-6 CASSWGRQGYETQYF TGTGCCAGCAGCTGGGGGCGTCAGGGTTACGAGACCCAGTACTTC
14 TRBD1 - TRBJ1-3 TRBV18 CASSPADRETTIYF TGTGCCAGCTCACCAGCGGACAGGGAAACCACCATATATTTT
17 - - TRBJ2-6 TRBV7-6 CASSLGVRPSGANVLTF TGTGCCAGCAGCTTAGGTGTTCGCCCCTCTGGGGCCAACGTCCTGACTTTC
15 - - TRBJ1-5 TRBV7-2 CASTLGALINQPQHF TGTGCCAGCACTTTGGGGGCACTGATTAATCAGCCCCAGCATTTT